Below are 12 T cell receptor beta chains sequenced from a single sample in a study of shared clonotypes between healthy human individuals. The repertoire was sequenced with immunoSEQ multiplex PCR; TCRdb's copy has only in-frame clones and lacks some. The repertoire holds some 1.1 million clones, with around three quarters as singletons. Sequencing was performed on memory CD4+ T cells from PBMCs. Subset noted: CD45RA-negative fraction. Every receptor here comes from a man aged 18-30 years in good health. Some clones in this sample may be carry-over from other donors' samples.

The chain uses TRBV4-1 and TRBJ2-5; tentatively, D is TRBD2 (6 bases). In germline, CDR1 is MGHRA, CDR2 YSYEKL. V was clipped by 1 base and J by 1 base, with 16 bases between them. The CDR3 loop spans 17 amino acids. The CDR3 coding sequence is TGCGCCAGCAGCCAAGGGGCACTAGCAGGCTTCCAAGAGACCCAGTACTTC. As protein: CASSQGALAGFQETQYF.

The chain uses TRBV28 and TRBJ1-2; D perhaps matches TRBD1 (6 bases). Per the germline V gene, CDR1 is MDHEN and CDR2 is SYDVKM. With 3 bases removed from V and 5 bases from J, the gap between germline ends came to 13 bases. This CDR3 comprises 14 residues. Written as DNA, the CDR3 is TGTGCCAGCAGTTTTAGGACAGCCACTTATGGCTACACCTTC. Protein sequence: CASSFRTATYGYTF.

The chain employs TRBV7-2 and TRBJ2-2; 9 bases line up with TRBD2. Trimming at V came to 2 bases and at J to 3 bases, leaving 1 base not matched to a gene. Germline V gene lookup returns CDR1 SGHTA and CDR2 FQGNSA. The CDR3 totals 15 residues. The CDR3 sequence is CASSLRLADTGELFF. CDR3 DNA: TGTGCCAGCAGCTTACGACTAGCGGACACCGGGGAGCTGTTTTTT.

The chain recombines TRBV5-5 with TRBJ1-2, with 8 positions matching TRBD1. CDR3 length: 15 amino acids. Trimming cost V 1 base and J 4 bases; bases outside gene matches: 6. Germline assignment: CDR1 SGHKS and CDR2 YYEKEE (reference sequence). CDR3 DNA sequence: TGTGCCAGCAGCTTGACTGGACAGGGCAGCTATGGCTACACCTTC. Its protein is CASSLTGQGSYGYTF.

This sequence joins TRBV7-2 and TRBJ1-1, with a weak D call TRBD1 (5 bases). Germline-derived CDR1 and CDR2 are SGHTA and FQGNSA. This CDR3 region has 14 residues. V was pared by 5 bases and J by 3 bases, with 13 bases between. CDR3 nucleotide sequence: TGTGCCAGCAGCCCCCGGGGCAGGGACACTGAAGCTTTCTTT. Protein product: CASSPRGRDTEAFF.

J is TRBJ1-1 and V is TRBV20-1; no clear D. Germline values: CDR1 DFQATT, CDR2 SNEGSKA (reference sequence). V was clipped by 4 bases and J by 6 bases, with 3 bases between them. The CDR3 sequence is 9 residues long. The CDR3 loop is CSANPEAFF. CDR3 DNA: TGCAGTGCTAACCCTGAAGCTTTCTTT.

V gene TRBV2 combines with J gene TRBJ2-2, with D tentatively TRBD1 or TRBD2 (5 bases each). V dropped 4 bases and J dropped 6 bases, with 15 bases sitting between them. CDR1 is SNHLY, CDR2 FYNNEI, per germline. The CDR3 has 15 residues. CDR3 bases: TGTGCCAGCAGTGTAGGGGAGAACGGCTCCGGGGAGCTGTTTTTT. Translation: CASSVGENGSGELFF.

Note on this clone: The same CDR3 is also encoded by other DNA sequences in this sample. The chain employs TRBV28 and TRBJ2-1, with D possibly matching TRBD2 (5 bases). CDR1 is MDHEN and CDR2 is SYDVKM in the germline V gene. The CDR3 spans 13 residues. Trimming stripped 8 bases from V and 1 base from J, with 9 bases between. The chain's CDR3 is CASRGASYNEQFF. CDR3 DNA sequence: TGTGCCAGCCGGGGAGCTTCCTACAATGAGCAGTTCTTC.

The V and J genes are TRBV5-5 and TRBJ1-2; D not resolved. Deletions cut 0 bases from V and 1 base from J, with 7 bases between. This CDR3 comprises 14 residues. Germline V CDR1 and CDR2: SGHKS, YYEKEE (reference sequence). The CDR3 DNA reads TGTGCCAGCAGCTTGGCCCCCGGTAACTATGGCTACACCTTC. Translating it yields CASSLAPGNYGYTF.

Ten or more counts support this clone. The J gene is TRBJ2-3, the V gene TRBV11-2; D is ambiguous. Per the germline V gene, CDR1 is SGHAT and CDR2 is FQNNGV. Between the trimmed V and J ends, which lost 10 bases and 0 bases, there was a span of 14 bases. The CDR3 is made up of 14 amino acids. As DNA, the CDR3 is TGTGCCACCCACGATCTGTCTAGCACAGATACGCAGTATTTT. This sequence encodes CATHDLSSTDTQYF.

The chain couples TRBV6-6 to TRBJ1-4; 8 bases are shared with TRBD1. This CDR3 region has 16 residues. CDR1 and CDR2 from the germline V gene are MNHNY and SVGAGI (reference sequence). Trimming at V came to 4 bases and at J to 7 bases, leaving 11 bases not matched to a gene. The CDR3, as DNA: TGTGCCAGCAGTTCCCGCCAGGGGGCCGGAGGTGAAAAACTGTTTTTT. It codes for CASSSRQGAGGEKLFF.

This CDR3 reads CASSSQPGTANTEAFF. The CDR3 nucleotides are TGTGCCAGCAGTTCCCAACCCGGGACAGCTAACACTGAAGCTTTCTTT. This chain uses TRBV28 with TRBJ1-1; 7 bases match TRBD1. The trim removed 4 bases at V and 2 bases at J, leaving 10 bases unmatched. There are 16 residues in the CDR3. Germline V gives CDR1 MDHEN, CDR2 SYDVKM.